These 24 T cell receptor beta chains came from one sample sequenced in a study of cytomegalovirus exposure and HLA in healthy donors. The PCR was carried out with 60 Vbeta primers and 13 Jbeta primers. Here immunoSEQ multiplex PCR was the method, and the copy in TCRdb shows in-frame clones only, minus some. The data show 150,000 to 200,000 clones, 77% seen once. Sequenced input: PBMCs. These receptors were collected from a middle-aged woman in good health and CMV-seropositive.

The chain uses TRBV19 and TRBJ1-1; D call uncertain. Trimming left V 2 bases short and J 0 bases short, with 7 bases between. Germline V lookup: CDR1 LNHDA, CDR2 SQIVND (reference sequence). CDR3 length: 14 residues. CDR3 residues: CASSITVVNTEAFF. CDR3 nucleotides: TGTGCCAGTAGTATAACGGTTGTGAACACTGAAGCTTTCTTT. The entire variable domain, with the rest obtained from reference TRBV19 and TRBJ1-1, is as follows: DGGITQSPKYLFRKEGQNVTLSCEQNLNHDAMYWYRQDPGQGLRLIYYSQIVNDFQKGDIAEGYSVSREKKESFPLTVTSAQKNPTAFYLCASSITVVNTEAFFGQGTRLTVV.

The gene calls are TRBV19 and TRBJ2-5, with 8 bases fitting TRBD2. Trimming took 7 bases from V and 4 from J; bases not matched to a gene: 11. From germline, CDR1 is LNHDA and CDR2 SQIVND (reference sequence). The CDR3 has 15 residues. This CDR3 is CASTGGAGVSETQYF. The DNA of the CDR3 is TGTGCCAGTACCGGGGGAGCGGGAGTTTCAGAGACCCAGTACTTC.

This chain links TRBV6-6 with TRBJ2-7; 11 bases match TRBD2. Germline values: CDR1 MNHNY, CDR2 SVGAGI (reference sequence). The junction had 3 bases not matched to a gene; V was cut back by 4 bases and J by 1 base. This CDR3 is 15 amino acids long. CDR3 nucleotide sequence: TGTGCCAGCAGTTTATTAGCGGGAGGGTCCTACGAGCAGTACTTC. Protein product: CASSLLAGGSYEQYF.

The CDR3 sequence is CSVARSGRAFDEQFF. The CDR3 nucleotides read TGCAGCGTCGCTCGGAGCGGGAGGGCTTTTGATGAGCAGTTCTTC. This sequence joins TRBV29-1 and TRBJ2-1; 10 bases match TRBD2. V was pared by 6 bases and J by 8 bases, with 13 bases of the junction left unmatched. CDR3 length equals 15 residues. CDR1 and CDR2 (germline): SQVTM, ANQGSEA.

The V and J genes are TRBV28 and TRBJ1-5, with D perhaps TRBD1 (5 bases). Trimming removed 8 bases from V and 11 bases from J, with 19 bases in between. CDR1 MDHEN and CDR2 SYDVKM come from the germline V gene. This CDR3 contains 13 residues. CDR3 sequence reads: CASLPGGPQSQHF. The DNA of the CDR3 is TGTGCCAGCCTCCCGGGGGGACCCCAGTCCCAGCATTTT.

This rearrangement joins TRBV11-3 to TRBJ2-7, with 8 bases aligning to TRBD1. The CDR3 sequence is 17 residues long. Trimming at V came to 1 base and at J to 0 bases, leaving 8 bases not matched to a gene. Looked up from germline, CDR1 is SGHNT and CDR2 is YENEEA. CDR3 residues: CASSLGLLGQVSYEQYF. CDR3 bases: TGTGCCAGCAGCTTAGGCCTTTTGGGACAGGTCTCCTACGAGCAGTACTTC.

The chain combines TRBV28 with TRBJ2-1, with 8 bases fitting TRBD2. The CDR3 spans 14 residues. J was trimmed by 4 bases and V by 4 bases; bases with no gene match: 3. The germline V gene encodes CDR1 MDHEN and CDR2 SYDVKM. DNA of the CDR3: TGTGCCAGCAGTTCGGGGGGGGCGTACAATGAGCAGTTCTTC. This codes for CASSSGGAYNEQFF.

This clone was seen only once. V usage is TRBV7-2 and J usage is TRBJ1-2; 12 bases match TRBD1. J lost 6 bases, V lost 0 bases, and 8 bases had no gene match. The CDR3 loop spans 17 amino acids. Germline-derived CDR1 and CDR2 are SGHTA and FQGNSA. The CDR3: CASSLANPGQGANGYTF. The CDR3 DNA reads TGTGCCAGCAGCTTAGCCAATCCGGGACAGGGGGCCAATGGCTACACCTTC.

The chain combines TRBV19 with TRBJ2-7; TRBD1 is a possible D gene (5 bases). V gave up 10 bases and J gave up 0 bases, with 7 bases separating them. This CDR3 is built from 11 residues. Germline values: CDR1 LNHDA, CDR2 SQIVND (reference sequence). The CDR3 region is CATDNSYEQYF. In DNA, the CDR3 is TGTGCCACGGACAACTCCTACGAGCAGTACTTC.

This sequence joins TRBV19 and TRBJ2-1, with TRBD2 matching 11 bases. J gave up 4 bases and V 3 bases, and 2 bases lay outside the gene matches. Germline CDR1 and CDR2: LNHDA and SQIVND (reference sequence). The CDR3 is made up of 15 amino acids. CDR3 nucleotide sequence: TGTGCCAGTAGTATTAGCGGGGGGGCTTACAATGAGCAGTTCTTC. This encodes CASSISGGAYNEQFF.

This sequence joins TRBV19 and TRBJ2-1; D perhaps matches TRBD2 (7 bases). The CDR3 length is 18 residues. Germline CDR1 is LNHDA and CDR2 is SQIVND (reference sequence). V was pared by 3 bases and J by 4 bases, with 22 bases between. The CDR3 spells CASSMGGPAGAGYNEQFF. DNA for the CDR3: TGTGCCAGTAGTATGGGGGGGCCTGCGGGAGCGGGTTACAATGAGCAGTTCTTC.

The chain carries TRBV4-3 and TRBJ2-7; 13 positions match TRBD2. The trim removed 1 base at V and 6 bases at J, leaving 9 bases unmatched. Germline CDR1 and CDR2: LGHNA and YSLEER. This CDR3 has 17 residues. The CDR3 nucleotides are TGCGCCAGCAGCCAAGTGTCTGGCACTAGCGGGGGGGTCGAGCAGTACTTC. Translating gives CASSQVSGTSGGVEQYF.

This chain uses TRBV15 with TRBJ2-3; 7 nucleotides agree with TRBD1. This CDR3 is 15 amino acids long. Trimming took 3 bases from V and 10 from J; bases not matched to a gene: 13. Germline V gene data show CDR1 as LNHNV and CDR2 as YYDKDF (reference sequence). CDR3 DNA sequence: TGTGCCACCAGCAGCAAAGGGGGCCTTGCACACGCGCAGTATTTT. It encodes CATSSKGGLAHAQYF.

The genes are TRBV7-8 and TRBJ1-2, with TRBD1 as a possible D gene (5 bases). Germline V gene data show CDR1 as SGHVS and CDR2 as FQNEAQ. The V and J ends lost 1 base and 4 bases respectively, with 10 bases between them. This CDR3 contains 14 residues. CDR3 region: CASSLEEGVYGYTF. The CDR3 DNA is TGTGCCAGCAGCTTAGAGGAAGGGGTCTATGGCTACACCTTC. The entire variable domain, with the rest obtained from reference TRBV7-8 and TRBJ1-2, is as follows: GAGVSQSPRYKVAKRGQDVALRCDPISGHVSLFWYQQALGQGPEFLTYFQNEAQLDKSGLPSDRFFAERPEGSVSTLKIQRTQQEDSAVYLCASSLEEGVYGYTFGSGTRLTVV.

This clone was picked up a small number of times. The CDR3: CSVDGSGTGDVGQYF. The DNA of the CDR3 is TGCAGCGTTGATGGTTCCGGGACAGGGGATGTCGGGCAGTACTTC. This rearrangement joins TRBV29-1 to TRBJ2-7, with 10 bases identical to TRBD1. V shed 3 bases and J 9 bases; nucleotides not matched to a gene: 14. CDR3 length equals 15 residues. In germline, CDR1 is SQVTM, CDR2 ANQGSEA.

This clone was counted a few times. The CDR3 DNA reads as TGTGCCTGGAGCACGGGAGGGGCCACCGGGGAGCTGTTTTTT. Its translation is CAWSTGGATGELFF. The rearrangement joins TRBV30 to TRBJ2-2; 8 nucleotides line up with TRBD2. With V trimmed by 3 bases and J by 4 bases, 4 bases remained unmatched. The CDR3 contains 14 residues. Germline values: CDR1 GTSNPN, CDR2 SVGIG (reference sequence).

The rearrangement uses TRBV10-3 and TRBJ2-2, with D hard to call. Between the trimmed V and J ends, which lost 5 bases and 5 bases, there was a span of 3 bases. The germline V gene encodes CDR1 ENHRY and CDR2 SYGVKD. This CDR3 comprises 11 residues. The DNA of the CDR3 is TGTGCCATCAGTCAGACCGGGGAGCTGTTTTTT. Residues: CAISQTGELFF.

The chain has TRBV28 and TRBJ1-4; D call uncertain. This CDR3 has 16 residues. V was shortened by 8 bases and J by 1 base, with 17 bases between the two germline ends. The V gene's germline CDR1 is MDHEN and CDR2 SYDVKM. CDR3 coding DNA: TGTGCCAGCTCCGATTACGGAGGAGAAACTAATGAAAAACTGTTTTTT. Translation: CASSDYGGETNEKLFF.

This clone was picked up one time. Other DNA sequences of this sample code for an identical CDR3. This chain uses TRBV12-1 with TRBJ1-1; TRBD1 is the table's D call and was not checked against the DNA. TRBV12-1 is classified as a pseudogene. The CDR3 is 13 amino acids. The CDR3 loop reads CASSPYRGNEAFF. CDR3 bases: TGTGCCAGCAGCCCATACAGGGGGAATGAAGCTTTCTTT.

This clone was seen only once. DNA for the CDR3: TGTGCCAGCAGCTCCGGGACAGCCTATGGCTACACCTTC. It is translated as CASSSGTAYGYTF. The chain joins TRBV5-4 to TRBJ1-2, with TRBD1 matching 7 bases. CDR3 size: 13 residues. Germline CDR1 reads SGHNT; CDR2 reads YYREEE (reference sequence). Unmatched junction bases numbered 3, after V lost 3 bases and J lost 4 bases. The entire variable domain, with the rest obtained from reference TRBV5-4 and TRBJ1-2, is as follows: ETGVTQSPTHLIKTRGQQVTLRCSSQSGHNTVSWYQQALGQGPQFIFQYYREEENGRGNFPPRFSGLQFPNYSSELNVNALELDDSALYLCASSSGTAYGYTFGSGTRLTVV.

The chain has TRBV5-6 and TRBJ1-2; 9 bases align to TRBD1. The V gene's germline CDR1 is SGHDT and CDR2 YYEEEE. Trimming cost V 4 bases and J 1 base; bases outside gene matches: 8. The CDR3 contains 16 residues. In nucleotides, the CDR3 is TGTGCCAGCAGCGAAGGGACAGGGATTGGTAACTATGGCTACACCTTC. Protein: CASSEGTGIGNYGYTF.

The rearrangement joins TRBV7-9 to TRBJ2-7; D is uncertain. V lost 3 bases and J lost 3, with 6 bases in between. In germline, CDR1 is SEHNR, CDR2 FQNEAQ (reference sequence). This CDR3 is 12 amino acids long. The CDR3 sequence: CASSLADYEQYF. As DNA, the CDR3 is TGTGCCAGCAGCTTGGCAGACTACGAGCAGTACTTC.

The genes are TRBV4-3 and TRBJ1-4; maybe TRBD1 (5 bases). Looked up from germline, CDR1 is LGHNA and CDR2 is YSLEER. CDR3 length equals 15 residues. The germline V and J ends were trimmed by 5 bases and 6 bases, with 16 bases remaining between them. The chain's CDR3 is CASSAGGGRDEKLFF. In DNA, the CDR3 is TGCGCCAGCAGCGCTGGCGGGGGGAGGGATGAAAAACTGTTTTTT.

The chain has TRBV19 and TRBJ1-2, with a tentative D call TRBD1 (5 bases). V shed 5 bases and J shed 6 bases, with 10 bases lying between them. This CDR3 is 12 amino acids long. The germline V gene has CDR1 LNHDA and CDR2 SQIVND (reference sequence). The CDR3 DNA is TGTGCCAGTAGTCCTTGGGGGGATGGCTACACCTTC. Translated, it gives CASSPWGDGYTF.